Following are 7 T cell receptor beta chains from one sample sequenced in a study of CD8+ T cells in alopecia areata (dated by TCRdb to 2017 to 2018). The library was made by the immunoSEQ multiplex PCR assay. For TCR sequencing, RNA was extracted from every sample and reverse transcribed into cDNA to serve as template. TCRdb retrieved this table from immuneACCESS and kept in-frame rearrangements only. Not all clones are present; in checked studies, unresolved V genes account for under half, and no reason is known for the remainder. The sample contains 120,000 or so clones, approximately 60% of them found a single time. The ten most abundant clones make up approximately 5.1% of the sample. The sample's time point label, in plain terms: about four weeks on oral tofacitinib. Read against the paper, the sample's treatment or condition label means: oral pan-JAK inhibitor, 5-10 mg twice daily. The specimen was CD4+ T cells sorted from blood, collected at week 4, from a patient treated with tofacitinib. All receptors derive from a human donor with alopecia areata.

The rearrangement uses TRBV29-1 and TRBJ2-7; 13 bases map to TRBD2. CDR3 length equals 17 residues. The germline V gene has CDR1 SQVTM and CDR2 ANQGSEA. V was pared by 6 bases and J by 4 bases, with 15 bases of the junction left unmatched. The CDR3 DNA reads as TGCAGCGTCGTGGTGACTAGCGGGGGGATTTGGGAGTACGAGCAGTACTTC. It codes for CSVVVTSGGIWEYEQYF.

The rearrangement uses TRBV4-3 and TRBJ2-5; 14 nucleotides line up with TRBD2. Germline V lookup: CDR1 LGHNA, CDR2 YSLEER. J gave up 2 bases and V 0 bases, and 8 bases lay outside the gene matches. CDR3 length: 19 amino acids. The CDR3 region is CASSQDLRRTSGGQETQYF. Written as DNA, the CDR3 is TGCGCCAGCAGCCAAGATCTGAGGCGGACTAGCGGGGGGCAAGAGACCCAGTACTTC.

The CDR3 region has the DNA TGTGCCAGTAGACGCCTAGGGGGAGAGCAGTACTTC. Protein sequence: CASRRLGGEQYF. This sequence joins TRBV19 and TRBJ2-7; D perhaps matches TRBD1 (6 bases). Trimming pared 6 bases from V and 7 bases from J, leaving 13 bases between. Looked up from germline, CDR1 is LNHDA and CDR2 is SQIVND (reference sequence). The CDR3 sequence is 12 residues long.

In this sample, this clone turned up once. CDR3 residues: CASSLATSGGALDEQFF. The CDR3 bases are TGCGCCAGCAGCTTGGCGACTAGCGGGGGGGCTTTGGATGAGCAGTTCTTC. The chain has TRBV5-1 and TRBJ2-1, with 14 bases lining up with TRBD2. CDR1 and CDR2 (germline): SGHRS, YFSETQ. The V segment lost 0 bases and the J segment 8 bases; nucleotides outside the gene matches: 7. The CDR3 has 17 residues.

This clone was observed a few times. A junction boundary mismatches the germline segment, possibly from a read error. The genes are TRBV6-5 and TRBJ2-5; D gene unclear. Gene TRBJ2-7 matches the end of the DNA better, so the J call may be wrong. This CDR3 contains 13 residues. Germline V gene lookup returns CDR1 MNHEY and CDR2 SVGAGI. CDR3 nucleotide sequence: TGTGCCAGCACTTACGGTCTCTCCTACGAGCAGTACTTC. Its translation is CASTYGLSYEQYF.

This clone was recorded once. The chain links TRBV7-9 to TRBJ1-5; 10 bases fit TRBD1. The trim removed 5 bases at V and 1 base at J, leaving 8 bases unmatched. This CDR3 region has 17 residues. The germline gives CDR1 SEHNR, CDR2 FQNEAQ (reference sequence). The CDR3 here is CASSKGQGGGSNQPQHF. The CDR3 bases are TGTGCCAGCAGCAAAGGACAGGGGGGAGGAAGCAATCAGCCCCAGCATTTT.

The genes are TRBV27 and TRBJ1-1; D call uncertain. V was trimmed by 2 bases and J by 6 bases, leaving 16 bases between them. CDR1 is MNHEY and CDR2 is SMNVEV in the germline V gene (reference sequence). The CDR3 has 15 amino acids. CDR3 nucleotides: TGTGCCAGCAGTTTAGGGCTATTCGGGGTATCTGAAGCTTTCTTT. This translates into CASSLGLFGVSEAFF.